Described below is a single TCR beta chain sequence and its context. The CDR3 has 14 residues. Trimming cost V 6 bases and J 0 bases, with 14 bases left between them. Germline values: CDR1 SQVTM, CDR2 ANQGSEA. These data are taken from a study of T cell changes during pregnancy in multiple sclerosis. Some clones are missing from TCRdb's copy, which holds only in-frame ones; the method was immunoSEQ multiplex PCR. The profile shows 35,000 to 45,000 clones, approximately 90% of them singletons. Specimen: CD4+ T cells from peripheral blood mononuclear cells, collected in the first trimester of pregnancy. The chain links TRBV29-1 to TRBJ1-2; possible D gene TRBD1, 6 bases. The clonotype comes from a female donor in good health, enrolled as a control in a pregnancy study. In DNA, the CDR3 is TGCAGCGTGGTACAGGGAGTACCTAACTATGGCTACACCTTC. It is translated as CSVVQGVPNYGYTF.